The TCR beta chain described here comes from a study of T cell repertoires in cytomegalovirus infection. About the research overall: An indication of both CMV infection and matching HLA type came from public TCR beta signatures.

CDR1 and CDR2 from the germline V gene are SGHTA and FQGNSA. The CDR3 sequence is 14 residues long. Trimming took 2 bases from V and 4 from J, leaving 9 bases between them. Many counts were recorded for this clonotype. Its antigen remains unknown. Points from the study as a whole: There were HLA-C-restricted CMV-specific TCR beta clonotypes dominating the ex vivo response. CMV carriers having the relevant HLA were flagged by cumulative public TCR beta family frequency.

TCRdb processed the reads anew with MiXCR; each CDR3 protein has one entry. The sample holds about 900,000 distinct CDR3 sequences, approximately 32% seen once. The sample was cultured CD8+ T cells from PBMCs, taken from culture after CMV antigen stimulation. This rearrangement joins TRBV7-2 to TRBJ1-5, with a weak D call TRBD1 (5 bases). The sequence was obtained from a human donor in good health (CMV status not recorded). Some clones in this sample may be carry-over from other donors' samples. The CDR3 protein is CASSLIDRNQPQHF. CDR3 DNA: TGTGCCAGCAGCTTAATAGACAGAAATCAGCCCCAGCATTTT.